This passage covers 26 T cell receptor beta chains from one sample sequenced in a study of blood T cell repertoires in COVID-19. Produced via immunoSEQ multiplex PCR; TCRdb's table is partial and in-frame only. The sample records roughly 170,000 clones, about 80% being singletons. Sequenced material: peripheral blood. These receptor sequences come from a woman between 70 and 85 years old with acute or convalescent COVID-19.

V is TRBV7-8 and J is TRBJ2-7; 8 positions match TRBD1. Germline CDR1 reads SGHVS; CDR2 reads FQNEAQ. The CDR3 runs to 15 residues. J lost 5 bases, V lost 5 bases, and 11 bases had no gene match. This CDR3 reads CASSAQGGRVHEQYF. The CDR3 bases are TGTGCCAGCAGCGCACAGGGGGGCAGAGTTCACGAGCAGTACTTC.

The chain has TRBV29-1 and TRBJ2-2; 9 bases line up with TRBD2. The length of the CDR3 is 17 residues. V lost 2 bases to trimming and J lost 0 bases; unmatched junction nucleotides: 7. The germline V gene has CDR1 SQVTM and CDR2 ANQGSEA. The CDR3 bases are TGCAGCGTTGAAACGGCTAGCGGGACCGCGAACACCGGGGAGCTGTTTTTT. Translated: CSVETASGTANTGELFF.

The CDR3 coding sequence is TGTGCCAGCAGTCCCAGACAGGGGGCAGCTTTCTTT. Protein product: CASSPRQGAAFF. The chain uses TRBV11-3 and TRBJ1-1; 10 bases are shared with TRBD1. The germline gives CDR1 SGHNT, CDR2 YENEEA. CDR3 size: 12 residues. The junction had 5 bases not matched to a gene; V was cut back by 6 bases and J by 10 bases.

This rearrangement joins TRBV6-5 to TRBJ2-6, with TRBD1 matching 9 bases. The CDR3 is 15 residues long. Germline CDR1 reads MNHEY; CDR2 reads SVGAGI. The J segment lost 2 bases and the V segment lost 4 bases, leaving 0 bases of the junction unmatched. The CDR3 DNA follows: TGTGCCAGCAGTTGGGACAGGGCTGGGGCCAACGTCCTGACTTTC. Its translation is CASSWDRAGANVLTF.

This chain uses TRBV3-1 (or the pseudogene TRBV3-2) with TRBJ2-3, with TRBD2 matching 10 bases. V was clipped by 4 bases and J by 5 bases; unmatched bases: 12. The CDR3 is 17 residues long. Looked up from germline, CDR1 is LGHDT and CDR2 is YNNKEL (reference sequence). The CDR3 protein is CASSPTSSGRGGDTQYF. The DNA for the CDR3 is TGTGCCAGCAGCCCGACATCTAGCGGGAGAGGTGGAGATACGCAGTATTTT.

This chain connects TRBV2 to TRBJ2-3; D uncertain. The CDR3 contains 15 residues. Trimming stripped 3 bases from V and 0 bases from J, with 10 bases between. Germline V gene lookup returns CDR1 SNHLY and CDR2 FYNNEI. CDR3 region: CASSEMPQSTDTQYF. The DNA of the CDR3 is TGTGCCAGCAGTGAGATGCCGCAGAGCACAGATACGCAGTATTTT. The variable domain in full, with the rest retrieved from reference TRBV2 and TRBJ2-3, is EPEVTQTPSHQVTQMGQEVILRCVPISNHLYFYWYRQILGQKVEFLVSFYNNEISEKSEIFDDQFSVERPDGSNFTLKIRSTKLEDSAMYFCASSEMPQSTDTQYFGPGTRLTVL.

V usage is TRBV6-5 and J usage is TRBJ2-7, with 10 bases lining up with TRBD1. Trimming removed 7 bases from V and 1 base from J; junction bases left unmatched: 4. There are 14 residues in the CDR3. Germline V lookup: CDR1 MNHEY, CDR2 SVGAGI. CDR3 DNA: TGTGCCAGCACCGTGGGACAGGGGTCCTACGAGCAGTACTTC. This gives the protein CASTVGQGSYEQYF.

This clone has more than one count but fewer than ten. The DNA for the CDR3 is TGTGCCAGCAGTGGACAGATTAACACTGAAGCTTTCTTT. It specifies CASSGQINTEAFF. V usage is TRBV2 and J usage is TRBJ1-1; D is possibly TRBD1 (5 bases). V lost 4 bases and J lost 2, with 8 bases in between. This CDR3 region has 13 residues. Germline V gives CDR1 SNHLY, CDR2 FYNNEI.

The gene calls are TRBV19 and TRBJ2-2; 7 positions match TRBD2. Germline V gene lookup returns CDR1 LNHDA and CDR2 SQIVND (reference sequence). CDR3 length: 15 amino acids. V lost 4 bases to trimming and J lost 0 bases; unmatched junction nucleotides: 2. Here the CDR3 reads CASSSGSANTGELFF. CDR3 nucleotide sequence: TGTGCCAGTAGTAGCGGGAGTGCGAACACCGGGGAGCTGTTTTTT.

A few counts support this clone. The chain couples TRBV6-5 to TRBJ1-1; the D is unclear. This CDR3 is built from 15 residues. Germline-derived CDR1 and CDR2 are MNHEY and SVGAGI. Deletions cut 8 bases from V and 1 base from J, with 17 bases between. The CDR3 bases are TGTGCCAGCGTACGTTCGGGGATATCGAACACTGAAGCTTTCTTT. Protein product: CASVRSGISNTEAFF.

This clone was recorded only once. The V gene is TRBV19, the J gene TRBJ1-2, with unresolved D. Trimming stripped 4 bases from V and 2 bases from J, with 5 bases between. CDR1 and CDR2 from the germline V gene are LNHDA and SQIVND (reference sequence). The CDR3 totals 12 residues. CDR3 region: CASSTQNYGYTF. CDR3 nucleotides: TGTGCCAGTAGTACTCAGAACTATGGCTACACCTTC.

This clone showed up just a few times. The gene calls are TRBV14 and TRBJ1-4, with 7 bases matching TRBD1. Trimming cost V 8 bases and J 4 bases; bases outside gene matches: 7. Germline V gene data show CDR1 as SGHDN and CDR2 as FVKESK. CDR3 length: 14 residues. The CDR3 here is CASGRQGVNEKLFF. The CDR3 DNA reads as TGTGCCAGCGGCAGGCAGGGGGTTAATGAAAAACTGTTTTTT.

V usage is TRBV2 and J usage is TRBJ2-5, with D possibly being TRBD2 (5 bases). This CDR3 is built from 12 residues. CDR1 is SNHLY, CDR2 FYNNEI, per germline. The V gene lost 6 bases and the J gene lost 5 bases, with 10 bases spanning the gap. The CDR3 nucleotides are TGTGCCAGCAGCGAGGGTCCTGAGACCCAGTACTTC. Its protein product is CASSEGPETQYF. The full variable domain, completed using reference TRBV2 and TRBJ2-5, is EPEVTQTPSHQVTQMGQEVILRCVPISNHLYFYWYRQILGQKVEFLVSFYNNEISEKSEIFDDQFSVERPDGSNFTLKIRSTKLEDSAMYFCASSEGPETQYFGPGTRLLVL.

The gene calls are TRBV27 and TRBJ2-2, with TRBD1 matching over 8 bases. The CDR3 totals 15 residues. Germline V gene lookup returns CDR1 MNHEY and CDR2 SMNVEV (reference sequence). The ends lost 4 bases at V and 3 bases at J; junction bases unmatched: 4. CDR3 nucleotides: TGTGCCAGCAGTTGGACAGGGCGAGACACCGGGGAGCTGTTTTTT. It is translated as CASSWTGRDTGELFF.

The rearrangement joins TRBV2 to TRBJ1-4, with TRBD1 matching over 9 bases. Germline values: CDR1 SNHLY, CDR2 FYNNEI. The CDR3 contains 13 residues. V shed 8 bases, J shed 10 bases, and the junction held 8 bases outside the gene matches. The CDR3 sequence: CASSGQGRGKLFF. The CDR3 DNA reads as TGTGCCAGCTCGGGACAGGGAAGAGGAAAACTGTTTTTT.

V gene TRBV20-1 combines with J gene TRBJ1-5, with 8 bases that match TRBD1. CDR1 is DFQATT and CDR2 is SNEGSKA in the germline V gene (reference sequence). This CDR3 region has 14 residues. V was clipped by 3 bases and J by 7 bases; unmatched bases: 8. CDR3 coding DNA: TGCAGTGCTAGTCGAGGACAGGGAGGGCAGCCCCAGCATTTT. Translated: CSASRGQGGQPQHF.

The J gene is TRBJ2-1, the V gene TRBV2; 9 bases are shared with TRBD1. Germline loops: CDR1 SNHLY, CDR2 FYNNEI. With V trimmed by 6 bases and J by 7 bases, 16 bases remained unmatched. The CDR3 loop spans 17 amino acids. CDR3 protein: CASRTGAGTGSRNEQFF. CDR3 nucleotide sequence: TGTGCCAGCAGAACGGGAGCCGGGACAGGGTCGAGGAATGAGCAGTTCTTC.

The J gene is TRBJ1-5, the V gene TRBV5-5; TRBD1 might be the D (5 bases). CDR3 length: 15 amino acids. With 0 bases removed from V and 7 bases from J, the gap between germline ends came to 14 bases. Germline CDR1 reads SGHKS; CDR2 reads YYEKEE (reference sequence). CDR3 nucleotide sequence: TGTGCCAGCAGCTTGGCCCTTCAGGGCGTACAGCCCCAGCATTTT. Its translation is CASSLALQGVQPQHF. Filled out from reference TRBV5-5 and TRBJ1-5, the complete variable domain reads DAGVTQSPTHLIKTRGQQVTLRCSPISGHKSVSWYQQVLGQGPQFIFQYYEKEERGRGNFPDRFSARQFPNYSSELNVNALLLGDSALYLCASSLALQGVQPQHFGDGTRLSIL.

The rearrangement uses TRBV13 and TRBJ1-1; D might be TRBD1 (5 bases). The CDR3 has 13 residues. Trimming took 4 bases from V and 10 from J, leaving 16 bases between them. Germline values: CDR1 PRHDT, CDR2 FYEKMQ (reference sequence). CDR3 amino acids: CASSSSRDLGAFF. CDR3 in DNA: TGTGCCAGCAGCTCCAGCCGGGACTTGGGAGCTTTCTTT.

The chain employs TRBV5-1 and TRBJ1-1, with 7 bases identical to TRBD1. The CDR3 has 15 amino acids. Per the germline V gene, CDR1 is SGHRS and CDR2 is YFSETQ. Unmatched junction bases numbered 3, after V lost 0 bases and J lost 1 base. The DNA for the CDR3 is TGCGCCAGCAGCTTGGCGACAGGGTCGAACACTGAAGCTTTCTTT. As protein: CASSLATGSNTEAFF. Filled out from reference TRBV5-1 and TRBJ1-1, the complete variable domain reads KAGVTQTPRYLIKTRGQQVTLSCSPISGHRSVSWYQQTPGQGLQFLFEYFSETQRNKGNFPGRFSGRQFSNSRSEMNVSTLELGDSALYLCASSLATGSNTEAFFGQGTRLTVV.

This clone turned up a few times. This chain joins TRBV6-1 and TRBJ1-2; no clear D gene. There are 14 residues in the CDR3. CDR1 and CDR2 from the germline V gene are MNHNS and SASEGT. Trimming left V 3 bases short and J 9 bases short, with 17 bases between. The CDR3 reads CASSDTNEGYRYTF. CDR3 nucleotides: TGTGCCAGCAGTGACACCAACGAGGGATATCGCTACACCTTC.

The V call is TRBV11-2, the J call TRBJ2-2; D ambiguous. Trimming took 5 bases from V and 2 from J, leaving 6 bases between them. The CDR3 contains 13 residues. In germline, CDR1 is SGHAT, CDR2 FQNNGV. CDR3 amino acids: CASSPVNTGELFF. The DNA for the CDR3 is TGTGCCAGCAGCCCCGTAAACACCGGGGAGCTGTTTTTT.

This clone has more than one count but fewer than ten. The V gene is TRBV5-6, the J gene TRBJ2-5; the D gene is possibly TRBD1 (5 bases). The CDR3 contains 15 residues. The germline CDR1 and CDR2 sequences are SGHDT and YYEEEE. V lost 6 bases and J lost 6, with 21 bases in between. As DNA, the CDR3 is TGTGCCAGCATTGAATTTAGGGGCAGTCGAAAGACCCAGTACTTC. Its protein is CASIEFRGSRKTQYF.

This clone was found once. J is TRBJ2-5 and V is TRBV7-8; 8 bases fit TRBD1. With 4 bases clipped from V and 5 bases from J, the junction kept 12 bases outside the gene matches. CDR3 size: 16 residues. The germline V gene has CDR1 SGHVS and CDR2 FQNEAQ. The chain's CDR3 is CASSWGPQGAGETQYF. The CDR3 DNA sequence: TGTGCCAGCAGCTGGGGGCCCCAGGGGGCGGGGGAGACCCAGTACTTC. The full variable domain, completed using reference TRBV7-8 and TRBJ2-5, is GAGVSQSPRYKVAKRGQDVALRCDPISGHVSLFWYQQALGQGPEFLTYFQNEAQLDKSGLPSDRFFAERPEGSVSTLKIQRTQQEDSAVYLCASSWGPQGAGETQYFGPGTRLLVL.

The chain combines TRBV11-3 with TRBJ2-1; the D gene is possibly TRBD1 (5 bases). This CDR3 contains 13 residues. From germline, CDR1 is SGHNT and CDR2 YENEEA. V shed 5 bases and J shed 10 bases, with 15 bases lying between them. The CDR3 DNA is TGTGCCAGCAGCGCTACTGGGGCTCGGGAGCAGTTCTTC. It yields the protein CASSATGAREQFF.

This clone turned up a few times. This sequence joins TRBV6-5 and TRBJ1-5; 8 bases match TRBD1. Germline CDR1 and CDR2: MNHEY and SVGAGI. This CDR3 is 15 amino acids long. The junction had 5 bases not matched to a gene; V was cut back by 0 bases and J by 7 bases. The CDR3 is CASSYSGQGHQPQHF. The CDR3 DNA follows: TGTGCCAGCAGTTACTCTGGACAGGGCCACCAGCCCCAGCATTTT.